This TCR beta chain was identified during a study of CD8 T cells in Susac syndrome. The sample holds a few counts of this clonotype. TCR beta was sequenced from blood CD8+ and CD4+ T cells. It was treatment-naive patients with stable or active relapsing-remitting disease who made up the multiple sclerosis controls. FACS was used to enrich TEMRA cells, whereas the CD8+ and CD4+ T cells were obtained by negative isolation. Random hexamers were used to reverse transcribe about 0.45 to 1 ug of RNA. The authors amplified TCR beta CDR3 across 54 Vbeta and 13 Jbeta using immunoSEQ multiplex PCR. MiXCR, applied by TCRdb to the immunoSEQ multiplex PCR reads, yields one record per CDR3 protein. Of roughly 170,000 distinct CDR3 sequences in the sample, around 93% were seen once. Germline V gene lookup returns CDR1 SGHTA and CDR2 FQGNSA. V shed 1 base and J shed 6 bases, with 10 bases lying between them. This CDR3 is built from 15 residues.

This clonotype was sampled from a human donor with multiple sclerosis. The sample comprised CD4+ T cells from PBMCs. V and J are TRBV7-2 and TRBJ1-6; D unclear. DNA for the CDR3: TGTGCCAGCAGCTTAGAGACGGGTGGTAATTCACCCCTCCACTTT. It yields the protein CASSLETGGNSPLHF.